This TCR beta chain was found in a study of blood T cells in healthy people across ages (dated by TCRdb to about 2015). Background on the whole study: In model experiments, roughly one uniquely barcoded TCR beta cDNA molecule per two T cells was captured by template switching. Two additional independent replicas of 1 million unique cDNA reads from the same blood draw were analyzed for two donors (one aged 18 to 29 and one aged 80 or older). The donors were divided into four age groups: young (average approximately 17 years), middle-aged (roughly 42), aged (62) and long-lived (82). The study measured age-related changes in TCR beta repertoire diversity using deep sequencing normalized with unique cDNA molecular identifiers. To avoid experimental bias, donors of different ages were spread randomly across the sequencing lanes.

Donors were under 40 systemically healthy Caucasian individuals from Russia aged 6 to 90 years. Each donor gave ten milliliters of peripheral blood, drawn into EDTA-treated Vacutainer tubes. Ficoll-Paque density-gradient centrifugation was used to isolate PBMCs, with at least 7 million per sample. Trizol reagent was used to extract total RNA from PBMCs, with at least 6 micrograms per sample. The percentages of naive CD45RAhigh/CD27high T cells were determined by flow cytometry on a PBMC aliquot from every donor. CDR1 and CDR2 are read off the germline V gene (reference sequence) as DFQATT and SNEGSKA. Including the terminal cysteine and phenylalanine, the CDR3 comprises 13 residues. Only CDR3 DNA remains: 39 bases, in frame from the first base. V is reduced by 4 bases and J by 3 bases, leaving a spacing of 12 bases between them. General study outcomes and caveats: Estimates of total diversity based on one million sequenced T cells were considered lower bounds and underestimates. A strong correlation was found between observed TCR beta diversity and the percentage of naive T cells measured by flow cytometry. Compared with the aged group, the long-lived group had more naive CD4+ T cells, fewer expanded clones and increased TCR diversity, a pattern suggesting age selection. Because donor CMV infection status was unknown, age-related changes in expanded clonotypes were potentially confounded. As age increased, observed TCR beta diversity per million T cells dropped in a roughly linear way, and a significant reduction was already evident by age 40. Bulk unsorted PBMC profiling prevented conclusive comparison of naive and antigen-experienced compartments.

Library creation used 5' RACE. The sequencing machine was an Illumina HiSeq 2500. A second PCR of roughly 7 to 11 cycles was performed with a sample-barcoded 5' primer and a J-beta primer mix. A template-switch 5' adaptor carrying 12 random nucleotides introduced a unique molecular identifier onto each TCR beta cDNA molecule. Each sample yielded at least 3 million CDR3-containing paired-end reads. All of the RNA was converted into first-strand cDNA using the Mint cDNA synthesis kit, with a TRBC-specific oligonucleotide serving as the primer. All cDNA was treated with uracil-DNA glycosylase and then went through a first 18-cycle PCR with the universal primers M1SS and BC2_uni_R. The paper's data handling went like this. Each sample was normalized by randomly selecting 1 million high-quality reads, each carrying a distinct molecular identifier. Instead of being binned into consensus sequences, reads that shared molecular identifiers were thrown out. MiTCR, with a Q25 quality threshold and the strictest error-elimination algorithm, was used for CDR3 identification, clonotype clustering and error correction. Lower-bound total TCR beta diversity was estimated with a nonparametric unseen species model using Euler transformation. Starting from the raw public reads, TCRdb applied fastp trimming at Q25, assembled clones with MiXCR and retained in-frame beta chains. For every CDR3 protein sequence, its rows merge into one entry that carries the most common genes and DNA. It is TCRdb's table, rather than the study itself, that gives the V and J calls and clone size. This sample lists approximately 800,000 distinct CDR3 sequences; less than 80% were detected once. The ten top clones hold 28% of the sample.

Concerning this clonotype itself: The antigen it recognizes is unknown. Base-call qualities are not available, and no considerably larger clone is one nucleotide away.

Material: blood. The clonotype was recovered from a man younger than 40 in good health. This chain is built from TRBV20-1 and TRBJ2-5, and the D gene may be TRBD2, 6 bases matching. Here is the DNA: TGCAGTGCTACTACGGGGGTGGAAGAGACCCAGTACTTC. Its protein is CSATTGVEETQYF.